Below, 21 T cell receptor beta chains from the same sample are listed, as sequenced in a study of multiple sclerosis patients with progressive multifocal leukoencephalopathy. The data were produced by immunoSEQ multiplex PCR, yet TCRdb's version contains in-frame clones alone and is incomplete. The sample carries 25,000 to 35,000 clones, roughly 87% recorded once. Time point indicated: time of PML onset. The material sequenced was PBMCs, taken from a patient treated with natalizumab. The receptors were sampled from a human donor with progressive multifocal leukoencephalopathy.

This clone turned up a few times. The chain joins TRBV6-4 to TRBJ1-1; D is uncertain. The CDR3 length is 13 residues. The germline V gene has CDR1 MRHNA and CDR2 SNTAGT. Trimming took off 4 bases at V and 9 bases at J, with 15 bases between the two ends. The CDR3 sequence is CASSASLGAQAFF. The CDR3 nucleotides are TGTGCCAGCAGTGCCAGCTTGGGCGCGCAAGCTTTCTTT.

The genes are TRBV7-3 and TRBJ2-3, with TRBD1 as a possible D gene (5 bases). Germline values: CDR1 SGHTA, CDR2 FQGTGA. V lost 2 bases to trimming and J lost 6 bases, with 12 bases between them. This CDR3 region has 14 residues. In DNA, the CDR3 is TGTGCCAGCAGCTTAGGGCTAGGGGCCGATACGCAGTATTTT. Translating gives CASSLGLGADTQYF.

Sample share makes this clone medium-sized (0.01 to 0.1%). Other DNA sequences in this specimen translate into the identical CDR3. This rearrangement joins TRBV11-2 to TRBJ1-4, with 8 nucleotides matching TRBD1. The CDR3 has 15 amino acids. Germline lookup yields CDR1 SGHAT and CDR2 FQNNGV. V trimming: 0 bases; J trimming: 8 bases; junction bases outside the gene matches: 5. Here the CDR3 DNA reads TGTGCCAGCAGCTTAGAGGCAGGGGGCGACGAAAAACTGTTTTTT. Amino acid sequence: CASSLEAGGDEKLFF.

CDR3 sequence (DNA): TGTGCCAGCAGTGAACGGAGCGGCGGGGAGCTGTTTTTT. It codes for CASSERSGGELFF. This chain links TRBV6-1 with TRBJ2-2, with D perhaps matching TRBD2 (5 bases). V was shortened by 2 bases and J by 7 bases, with 8 bases between the two germline ends. CDR3 size: 13 residues. The germline gives CDR1 MNHNS, CDR2 SASEGT.

The CDR3 nucleotides read TGTGCCATCACGAAAGACCTCCTAGGCACCGGGGAGCTGTTTTTT. Translating gives CAITKDLLGTGELFF. The chain has TRBV10-3 and TRBJ2-2; no definite D call. CDR1 is ENHRY, CDR2 SYGVKD, per germline. The V and J ends lost 7 bases and 4 bases respectively, with 16 bases between them. This CDR3 contains 15 residues.

The chain is built from TRBV19 and TRBJ1-2; TRBD1 agrees at 7 bases. The junction had 8 bases not matched to a gene; V was cut back by 10 bases and J by 3 bases. The CDR3 consists of 13 residues. CDR1 LNHDA and CDR2 SQIVND come from the germline V gene (reference sequence). For the CDR3, the DNA is TGTGCCACCCAAGGGACAGCGTACTATGGCTACACCTTC. Residues: CATQGTAYYGYTF.

As DNA, the CDR3 is TGTGCCAGTAGTATACGGGCTAGCGGGACTAGCACAGATACGCAGTATTTT. Translation: CASSIRASGTSTDTQYF. The chain joins TRBV19 to TRBJ2-3; TRBD2 agrees at 9 bases. Germline assignment: CDR1 LNHDA and CDR2 SQIVND (reference sequence). The CDR3 contains 17 residues. V was clipped by 2 bases and J by 0 bases; unmatched bases: 6.

CDR3 region: CSAGPGTRMNTEAFF. Written as DNA, the CDR3 is TGCAGCGCTGGTCCCGGGACGAGGATGAACACTGAAGCTTTCTTT. The chain couples TRBV29-1 to TRBJ1-1, with D perhaps matching TRBD1 (5 bases). CDR3 length: 15 residues. CDR1 and CDR2 (germline): SQVTM, ANQGSEA. V was shortened by 7 bases and J by 0 bases, with 18 bases between the two germline ends.

This chain uses TRBV6-1 with TRBJ1-4; D is unclear. CDR1 is MNHNS, CDR2 SASEGT, per germline. This CDR3 spans 13 amino acids. V was pared by 6 bases and J by 5 bases, with 10 bases between. In nucleotides, the CDR3 is TGTGCCAGCAGGAGGGCGGAGAATGAAAAACTGTTTTTT. It encodes CASRRAENEKLFF.

This clone occurred once. The rearrangement joins TRBV18 to TRBJ2-3; 10 nucleotides agree with TRBD2. CDR3 length: 18 amino acids. The V gene's germline CDR1 is KGHSH and CDR2 LQKENI. Losses at the gene ends were 2 bases for V and 5 bases for J; bases not matched to a gene: 13. CDR3: CASSPKSGRAVVVDTQYF. CDR3 sequence (DNA): TGTGCCAGCTCACCAAAGAGCGGGAGGGCCGTAGTTGTAGATACGCAGTATTTT.

This clone has a single count. The chain employs TRBV30 and TRBJ2-7, with TRBD2 as a possible D gene (6 bases). V was trimmed by 3 bases and J by 5 bases, leaving 20 bases between them. Germline assignment: CDR1 GTSNPN and CDR2 SVGIG (reference sequence). There are 15 residues in the CDR3. The CDR3 sequence: CAWSPRVGGVHEQYF. CDR3 sequence (DNA): TGTGCCTGGAGCCCGAGGGTGGGGGGTGTCCACGAGCAGTACTTC.

V is TRBV5-6 and J is TRBJ2-7; weak D call: TRBD1 (5 bases). CDR3 length equals 14 residues. With 2 bases removed from V and 3 bases from J, the gap between germline ends came to 12 bases. Germline V gene data show CDR1 as SGHDT and CDR2 as YYEEEE. This CDR3 is CASSFWGRFYEQYF. The DNA for the CDR3 is TGTGCCAGCAGCTTTTGGGGCCGTTTCTACGAGCAGTACTTC. The whole variable domain, filled in from reference TRBV5-6 and TRBJ2-7, reads DAGVTQSPTHLIKTRGQQVTLRCSPKSGHDTVSWYQQALGQGPQFIFQYYEEEERQRGNFPDRFSGHQFPNYSSELNVNALLLGDSALYLCASSFWGRFYEQYFGPGTRLTVT.

The chain links TRBV19 to TRBJ2-5; D call uncertain. CDR3 length: 15 amino acids. Germline V gene lookup returns CDR1 LNHDA and CDR2 SQIVND (reference sequence). Trimming stripped 3 bases from V and 3 bases from J, with 14 bases between. The DNA for the CDR3 is TGTGCCAGTAGTATTGACGACGGCGCCGAAGAGACCCAGTACTTC. Encoded protein: CASSIDDGAEETQYF.

The rearrangement links TRBV23-1 to TRBJ1-2; a weak D match, TRBD1 (5 bases). TRBV23-1 is treated as an ORF (open reading frame) with a function not yet certain. The CDR3 consists of 13 residues. V lost 9 bases, J lost 0 bases, and 11 bases lay in between. DNA for the CDR3: TGCGCCAGGCCGGGGCCTCCTAACTATGGCTACACCTTC. It codes for CARPGPPNYGYTF.

This clone was recorded a few times. This rearrangement joins TRBV5-5 to TRBJ1-1; 10 bases line up with TRBD1. The CDR3 spans 15 residues. From germline, CDR1 is SGHKS and CDR2 YYEKEE (reference sequence). V lost 4 bases, J lost 7 bases, and 10 bases stayed unmatched. CDR3 loop: CASSRDRGRSDEAFF. The CDR3 DNA sequence: TGTGCCAGCAGCCGGGACAGGGGCCGTTCCGATGAAGCTTTCTTT.

As for this clone: This sample includes further DNA sequences coding for the same CDR3. The rearrangement links TRBV5-4 to TRBJ1-2; D ambiguous. The ends were cut back, 0 bases at V and 3 bases at J, with 9 bases in the middle. Germline CDR1 and CDR2: SGHNT and YYREEE (reference sequence). The CDR3 is made up of 14 amino acids. As DNA, the CDR3 is TGTGCCAGCAGCTTGGTGGAGGATCACTATGGCTACACCTTC. Its protein is CASSLVEDHYGYTF.

The chain carries TRBV19 and TRBJ2-1; 10 bases agree with TRBD2. The trim removed 3 bases at V and 3 bases at J, leaving 11 bases unmatched. Germline CDR1 and CDR2: LNHDA and SQIVND (reference sequence). The CDR3 sequence is 18 residues long. The chain's CDR3 is CASSIVRGASGSYNEQFF. CDR3 DNA sequence: TGTGCCAGTAGTATCGTGAGGGGTGCTAGCGGGAGCTACAATGAGCAGTTCTTC.

The chain uses TRBV5-5 and TRBJ1-1; the D is unclear. This CDR3 is 14 amino acids long. Germline lookup yields CDR1 SGHKS and CDR2 YYEKEE (reference sequence). Trimming cost V 4 bases and J 6 bases, with 16 bases left between them. As DNA, the CDR3 is TGTGCCAGCAGCCCCCGAGCGAGCGGCGCTGAAGCTTTCTTT. Its translation: CASSPRASGAEAFF.

The gene calls are TRBV5-4 and TRBJ2-1, with TRBD2 matching 13 bases. This CDR3 is 16 amino acids long. The V gene's germline CDR1 is SGHNT and CDR2 YYREEE (reference sequence). Germline trimming cut 2 bases from V and 2 bases from J; bases unmatched to any gene: 1. This chain's CDR3 is CASSFGTSGTYNEQFF. DNA for the CDR3: TGTGCCAGCAGCTTCGGGACTAGCGGGACCTACAATGAGCAGTTCTTC.

The chain combines TRBV11-2 with TRBJ2-1, with D uncertain. CDR1 and CDR2 (germline): SGHAT, FQNNGV. V shed 5 bases and J shed 6 bases, with 17 bases lying between them. The CDR3 is 15 residues long. The CDR3 protein is CASSRYSLEANEQFF. The CDR3 bases are TGTGCCAGCAGCCGTTACAGTTTAGAGGCCAATGAGCAGTTCTTC. Combining the CDR3 with reference TRBV11-2 and TRBJ2-1 gives the whole variable domain EAGVAQSPRYKIIEKRQSVAFWCNPISGHATLYWYQQILGQGPKLLIQFQNNGVVDDSQLPKDRFSAERLKGVDSTLKIQPAKLEDSAVYLCASSRYSLEANEQFFGPGTRLTVL.

V is TRBV10-3 and J is TRBJ1-5; D is perhaps TRBD1 (6 bases). With 6 bases removed from V and 7 bases from J, the gap between germline ends came to 16 bases. The CDR3 has 14 amino acids. Looked up from germline, CDR1 is ENHRY and CDR2 is SYGVKD. The CDR3 loop reads CAISVQGDRQPQHF. The CDR3 DNA sequence: TGTGCCATCAGCGTCCAGGGAGACAGGCAGCCCCAGCATTTT.